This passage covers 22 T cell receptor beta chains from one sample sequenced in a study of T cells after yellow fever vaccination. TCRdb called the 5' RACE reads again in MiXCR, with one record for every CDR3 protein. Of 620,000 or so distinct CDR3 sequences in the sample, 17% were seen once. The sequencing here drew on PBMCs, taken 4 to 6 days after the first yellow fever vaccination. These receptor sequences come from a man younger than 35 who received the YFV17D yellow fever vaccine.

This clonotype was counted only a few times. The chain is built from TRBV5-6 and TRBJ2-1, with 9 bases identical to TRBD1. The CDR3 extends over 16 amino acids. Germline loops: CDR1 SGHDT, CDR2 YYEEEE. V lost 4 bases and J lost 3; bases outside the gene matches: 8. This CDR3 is CASSKRDRALYNEQFF. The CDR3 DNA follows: TGTGCCAGCAGCAAGCGGGACAGGGCCCTCTACAATGAGCAGTTCTTC.

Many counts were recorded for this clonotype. As DNA, the CDR3 is TGTGCCAGCAGTCCGGAAGGCGGGGGGGCCCGGTATGAGCAGTTCTTC. Translation: CASSPEGGGARYEQFF. This chain uses TRBV12-3 or TRBV12-4 with TRBJ2-1, with 9 bases lining up with TRBD2. The V gene end was trimmed by 5 bases and the J gene end by 8 bases; junction bases not matched to a gene: 13. This CDR3 is 16 amino acids long.

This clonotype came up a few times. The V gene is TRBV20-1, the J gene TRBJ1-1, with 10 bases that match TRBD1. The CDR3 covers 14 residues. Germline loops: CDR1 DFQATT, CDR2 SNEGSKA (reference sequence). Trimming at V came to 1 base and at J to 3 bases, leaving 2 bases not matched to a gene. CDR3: CSARGDRGDTEAFF. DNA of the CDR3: TGCAGTGCTAGAGGGGACAGGGGCGACACTGAAGCTTTCTTT.

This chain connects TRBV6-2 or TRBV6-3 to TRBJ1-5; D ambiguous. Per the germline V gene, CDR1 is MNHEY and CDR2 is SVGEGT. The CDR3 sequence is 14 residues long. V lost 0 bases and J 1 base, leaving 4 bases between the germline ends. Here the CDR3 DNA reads TGTGCCAGCAGTTACTCTGCCAGCAATCAGCCCCAGCATTTT. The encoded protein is CASSYSASNQPQHF.

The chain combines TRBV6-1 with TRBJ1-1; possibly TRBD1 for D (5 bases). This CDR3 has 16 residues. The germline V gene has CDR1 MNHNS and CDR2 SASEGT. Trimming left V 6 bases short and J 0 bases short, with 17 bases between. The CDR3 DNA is TGTGCCAGCAGGCGGAGGGGCGGATCCATGAACACTGAAGCTTTCTTT. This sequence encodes CASRRRGGSMNTEAFF.

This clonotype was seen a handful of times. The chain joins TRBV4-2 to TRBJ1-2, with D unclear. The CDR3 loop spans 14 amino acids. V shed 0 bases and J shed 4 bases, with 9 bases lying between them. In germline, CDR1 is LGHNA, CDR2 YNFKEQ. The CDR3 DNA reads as TGTGCCAGCAGCCAAGATGAGTATTCCTATGGCTACACCTTC. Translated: CASSQDEYSYGYTF.

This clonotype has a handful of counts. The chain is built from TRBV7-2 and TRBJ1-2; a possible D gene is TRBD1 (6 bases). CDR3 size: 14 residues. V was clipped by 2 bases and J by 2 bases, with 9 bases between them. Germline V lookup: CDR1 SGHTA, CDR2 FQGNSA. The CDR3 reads CASSLQGNNYGYTF. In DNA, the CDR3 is TGTGCCAGCAGCTTACAGGGGAACAACTATGGCTACACCTTC.

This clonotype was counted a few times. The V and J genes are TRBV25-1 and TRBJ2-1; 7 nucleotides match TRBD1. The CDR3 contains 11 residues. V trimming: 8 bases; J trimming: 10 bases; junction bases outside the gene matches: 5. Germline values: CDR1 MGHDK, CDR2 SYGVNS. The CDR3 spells CASGQVWEQFF. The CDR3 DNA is TGTGCCAGCGGACAGGTTTGGGAGCAGTTCTTC. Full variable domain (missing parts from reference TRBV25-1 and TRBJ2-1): EADIYQTPRYLVIGTGKKITLECSQTMGHDKMYWYQQDPGMELHLIHYSYGVNSTEKGDLSSESTVSRIRTEHFPLTLESARPSHTSQYLCASGQVWEQFFGPGTRLTVL.

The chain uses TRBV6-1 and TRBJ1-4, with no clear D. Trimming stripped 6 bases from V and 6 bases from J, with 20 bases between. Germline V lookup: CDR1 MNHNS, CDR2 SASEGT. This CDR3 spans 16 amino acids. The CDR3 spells CASSNYDQIDDEKLFF. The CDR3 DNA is TGTGCCAGCAGCAATTATGACCAAATAGATGATGAAAAACTGTTTTTT.

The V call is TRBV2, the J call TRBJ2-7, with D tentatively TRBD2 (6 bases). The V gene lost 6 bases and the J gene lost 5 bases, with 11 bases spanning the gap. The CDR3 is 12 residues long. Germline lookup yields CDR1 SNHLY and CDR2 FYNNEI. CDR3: CASRLAGHEQYF. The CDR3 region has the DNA TGTGCCAGCAGACTAGCAGGGCACGAGCAGTACTTC. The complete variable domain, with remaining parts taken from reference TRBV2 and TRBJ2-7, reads EPEVTQTPSHQVTQMGQEVILRCVPISNHLYFYWYRQILGQKVEFLVSFYNNEISEKSEIFDDQFSVERPDGSNFTLKIRSTKLEDSAMYFCASRLAGHEQYFGPGTRLTVT.

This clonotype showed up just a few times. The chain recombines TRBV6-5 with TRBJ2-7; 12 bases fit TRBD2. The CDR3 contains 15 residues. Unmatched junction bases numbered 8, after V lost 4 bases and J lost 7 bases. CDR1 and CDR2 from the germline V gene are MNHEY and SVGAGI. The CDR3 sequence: CASSSTLAGGREQYF. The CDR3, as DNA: TGTGCCAGCAGTTCCACCCTAGCGGGGGGGCGGGAGCAGTACTTC.

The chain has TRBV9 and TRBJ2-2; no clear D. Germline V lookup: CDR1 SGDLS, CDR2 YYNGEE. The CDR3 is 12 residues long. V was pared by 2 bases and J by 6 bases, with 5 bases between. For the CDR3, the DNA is TGTGCCAGCAGCGTTAGCTCCGGGGAGCTGTTTTTT. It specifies CASSVSSGELFF.

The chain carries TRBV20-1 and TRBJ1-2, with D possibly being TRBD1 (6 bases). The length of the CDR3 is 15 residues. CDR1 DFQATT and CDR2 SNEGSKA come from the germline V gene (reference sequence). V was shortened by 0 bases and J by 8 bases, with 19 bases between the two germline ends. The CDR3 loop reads CSARDGTGWAKGYTF. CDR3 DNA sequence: TGCAGTGCTAGAGATGGAACAGGGTGGGCAAAAGGCTACACCTTC.

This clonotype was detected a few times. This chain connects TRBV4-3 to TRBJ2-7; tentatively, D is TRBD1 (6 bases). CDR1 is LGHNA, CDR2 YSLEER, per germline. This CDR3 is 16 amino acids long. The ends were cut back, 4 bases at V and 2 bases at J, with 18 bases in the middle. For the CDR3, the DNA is TGCGCCAGCAGCCGCAGATTACAGGGAGTCCCCTACGAGCAGTACTTC. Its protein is CASSRRLQGVPYEQYF.

The CDR3 region has the DNA TGCGCCAGCAGCCAAGATGGAATGGCGGGGGGAAGCACAGATACGCAGTATTTT. Protein: CASSQDGMAGGSTDTQYF. This chain connects TRBV4-3 to TRBJ2-3, with TRBD2 identical over 8 bases. Looked up from germline, CDR1 is LGHNA and CDR2 is YSLEER. The J segment lost 0 bases and the V segment lost 0 bases, leaving 8 bases of the junction unmatched. The CDR3 loop spans 18 amino acids.

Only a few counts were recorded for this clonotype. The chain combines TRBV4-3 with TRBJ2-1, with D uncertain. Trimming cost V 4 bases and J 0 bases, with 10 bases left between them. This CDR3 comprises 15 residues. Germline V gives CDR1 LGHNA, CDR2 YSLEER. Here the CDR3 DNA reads TGCGCCAGCAGCCCCAAGAAACCCTCCTACAATGAGCAGTTCTTC. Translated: CASSPKKPSYNEQFF.

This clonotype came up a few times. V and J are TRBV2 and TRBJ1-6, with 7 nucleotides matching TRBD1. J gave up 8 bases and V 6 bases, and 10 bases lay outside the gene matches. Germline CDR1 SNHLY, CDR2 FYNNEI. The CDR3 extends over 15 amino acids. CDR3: CASSRTGDEDSPLHF. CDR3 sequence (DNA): TGTGCCAGCAGCCGTACAGGGGACGAGGATTCACCCCTCCACTTT. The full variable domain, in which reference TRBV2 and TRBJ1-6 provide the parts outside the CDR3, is EPEVTQTPSHQVTQMGQEVILRCVPISNHLYFYWYRQILGQKVEFLVSFYNNEISEKSEIFDDQFSVERPDGSNFTLKIRSTKLEDSAMYFCASSRTGDEDSPLHFGNGTRLTVT.

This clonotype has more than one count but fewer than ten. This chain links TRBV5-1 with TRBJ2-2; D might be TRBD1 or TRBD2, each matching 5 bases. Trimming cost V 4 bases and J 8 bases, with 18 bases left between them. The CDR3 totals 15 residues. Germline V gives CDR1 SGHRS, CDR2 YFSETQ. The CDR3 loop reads CASSLPSGAQGELFF. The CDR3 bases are TGCGCCAGCAGCCTTCCATCCGGGGCCCAAGGGGAGCTGTTTTTT. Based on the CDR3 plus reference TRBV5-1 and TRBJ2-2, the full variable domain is KAGVTQTPRYLIKTRGQQVTLSCSPISGHRSVSWYQQTPGQGLQFLFEYFSETQRNKGNFPGRFSGRQFSNSRSEMNVSTLELGDSALYLCASSLPSGAQGELFFGEGSRLTVL.

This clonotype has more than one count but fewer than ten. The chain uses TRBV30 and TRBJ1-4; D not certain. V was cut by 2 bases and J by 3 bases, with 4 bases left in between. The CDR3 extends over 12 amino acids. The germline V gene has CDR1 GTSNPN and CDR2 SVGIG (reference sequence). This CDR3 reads CAWSTPNEKLFF. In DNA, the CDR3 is TGTGCCTGGAGTACCCCTAATGAAAAACTGTTTTTT.

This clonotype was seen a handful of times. The CDR3 coding sequence is TGTGCCAGCAGTTACGGATATCTTCGTGCAGGTTCCCCTCTCGGACAGCCCCAGCATTTT. Amino acid sequence: CASSYGYLRAGSPLGQPQHF. The V gene is TRBV6-2 or TRBV6-3, the J gene TRBJ1-5; D unresolved. V was shortened by 2 bases and J by 7 bases, with 30 bases between the two germline ends. Per the germline V gene, CDR1 is MNHEY and CDR2 is SVGEGT. The CDR3 has 20 amino acids.

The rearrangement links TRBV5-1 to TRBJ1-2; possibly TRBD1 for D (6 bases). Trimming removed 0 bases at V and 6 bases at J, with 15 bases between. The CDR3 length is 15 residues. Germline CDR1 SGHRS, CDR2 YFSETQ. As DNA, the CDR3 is TGCGCCAGCAGCTTGGCCCAGGGGTTAGTCAATGGCTACACCTTC. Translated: CASSLAQGLVNGYTF.

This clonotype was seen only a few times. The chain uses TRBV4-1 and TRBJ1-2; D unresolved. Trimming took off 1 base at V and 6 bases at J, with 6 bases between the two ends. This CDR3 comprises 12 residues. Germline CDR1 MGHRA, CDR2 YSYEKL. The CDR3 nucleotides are TGCGCCAGCAGCCAAGGGGGAAATGGCTACACCTTC. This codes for CASSQGGNGYTF.